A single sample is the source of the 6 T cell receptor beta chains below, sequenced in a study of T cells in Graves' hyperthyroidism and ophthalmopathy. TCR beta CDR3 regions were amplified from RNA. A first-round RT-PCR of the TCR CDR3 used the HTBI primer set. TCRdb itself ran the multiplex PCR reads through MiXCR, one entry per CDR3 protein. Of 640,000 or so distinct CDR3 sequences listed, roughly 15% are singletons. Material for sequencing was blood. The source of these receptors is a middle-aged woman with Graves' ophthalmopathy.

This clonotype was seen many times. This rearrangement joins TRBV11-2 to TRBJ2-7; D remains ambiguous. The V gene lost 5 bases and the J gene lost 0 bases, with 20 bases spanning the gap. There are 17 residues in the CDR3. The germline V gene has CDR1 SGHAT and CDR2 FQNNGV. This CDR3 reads CASSLRPSRPSSYEQYF. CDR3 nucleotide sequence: TGTGCCAGCAGCCTTAGACCCTCGAGGCCCAGCTCCTACGAGCAGTACTTC.

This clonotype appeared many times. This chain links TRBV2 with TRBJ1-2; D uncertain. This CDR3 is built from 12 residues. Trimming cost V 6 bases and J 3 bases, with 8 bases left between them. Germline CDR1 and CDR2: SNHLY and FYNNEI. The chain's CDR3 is CASRPQYYGYTF. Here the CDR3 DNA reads TGTGCCAGCAGACCACAGTACTATGGCTACACCTTC.

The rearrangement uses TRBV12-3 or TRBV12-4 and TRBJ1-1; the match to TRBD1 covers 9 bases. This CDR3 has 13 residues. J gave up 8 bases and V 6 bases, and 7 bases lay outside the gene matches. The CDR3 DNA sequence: TGTGCCAGCAGAGCGACAGGGGGGCTGGAAGCTTTCTTT. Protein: CASRATGGLEAFF.

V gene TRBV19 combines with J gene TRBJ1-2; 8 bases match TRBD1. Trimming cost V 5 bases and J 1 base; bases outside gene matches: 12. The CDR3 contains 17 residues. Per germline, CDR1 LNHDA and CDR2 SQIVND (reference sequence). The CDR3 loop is CASSARDRRILNYGYTF. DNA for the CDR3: TGTGCCAGTAGTGCCCGGGACAGGCGTATCCTTAACTATGGCTACACCTTC.

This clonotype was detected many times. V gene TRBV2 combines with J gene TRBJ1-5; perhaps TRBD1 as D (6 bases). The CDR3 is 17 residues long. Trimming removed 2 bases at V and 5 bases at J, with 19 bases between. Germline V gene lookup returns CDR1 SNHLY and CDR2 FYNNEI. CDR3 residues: CASSERSLQGAHQPQHF. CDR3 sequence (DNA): TGTGCCAGCAGTGAACGAAGTCTACAGGGTGCTCATCAGCCCCAGCATTTT.

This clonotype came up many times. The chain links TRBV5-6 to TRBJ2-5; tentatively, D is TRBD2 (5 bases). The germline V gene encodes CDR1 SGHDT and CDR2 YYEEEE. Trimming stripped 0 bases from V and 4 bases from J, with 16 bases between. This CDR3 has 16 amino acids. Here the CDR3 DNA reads TGTGCCAGCAGCTTGGGAGCTAGCCCGCCCGGAGAGACCCAGTACTTC. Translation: CASSLGASPPGETQYF.